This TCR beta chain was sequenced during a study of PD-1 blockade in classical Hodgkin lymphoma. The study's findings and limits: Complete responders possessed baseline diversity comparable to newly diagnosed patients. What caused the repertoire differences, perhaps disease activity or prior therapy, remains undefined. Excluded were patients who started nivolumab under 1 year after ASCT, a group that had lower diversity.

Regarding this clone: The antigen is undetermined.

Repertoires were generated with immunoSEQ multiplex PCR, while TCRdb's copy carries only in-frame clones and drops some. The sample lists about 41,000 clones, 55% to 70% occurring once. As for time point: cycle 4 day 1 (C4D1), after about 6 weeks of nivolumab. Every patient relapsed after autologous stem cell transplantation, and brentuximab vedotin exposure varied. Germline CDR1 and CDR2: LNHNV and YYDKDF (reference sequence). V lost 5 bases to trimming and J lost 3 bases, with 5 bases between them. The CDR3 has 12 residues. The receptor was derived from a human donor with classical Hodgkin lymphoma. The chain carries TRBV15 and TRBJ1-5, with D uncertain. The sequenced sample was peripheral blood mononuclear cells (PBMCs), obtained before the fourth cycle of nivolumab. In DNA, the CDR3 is TGTGCCACCAGCTGGGACAATCAGCCCCAGCATTTT. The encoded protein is CATSWDNQPQHF.